Presented here are 12 T cell receptor beta chains from one specimen sequenced in a study of T cells in Graves' hyperthyroidism and ophthalmopathy. Researchers amplified the TCR beta CDR3 regions from RNA transcripts. Primed by the HTBI set, a first-round RT-PCR was run on the TCR CDR3. A single record per CDR3 protein comes from TCRdb applying MiXCR to the multiplex PCR reads. Altogether 490,000 or so distinct CDR3 sequences are present, roughly 23% being singletons, with the ten largest covering about half. Sequencing was done on a sample of blood. Receptor source: a woman in her 70s with Graves' ophthalmopathy.

The V gene is TRBV4-3, the J gene TRBJ2-5; 12 nucleotides line up with TRBD2. This CDR3 comprises 18 residues. Germline V gene lookup returns CDR1 LGHNA and CDR2 YSLEER. The junction had 9 bases not matched to a gene; V was cut back by 2 bases and J by 2 bases. The CDR3 DNA is TGCGCCAGCAGCCAAAGAGGGGCCGGGACTAGCGGGCAAGAGACCCAGTACTTC. It encodes CASSQRGAGTSGQETQYF.

The chain combines TRBV10-3 with TRBJ2-1; D is possibly TRBD2 (7 bases). The germline V and J ends were trimmed by 9 bases and 6 bases, with 15 bases remaining between them. The CDR3 contains 13 residues. From germline, CDR1 is ENHRY and CDR2 SYGVKD. CDR3 nucleotides: TGTGCCATTGGGAGGGGGGTCGGCAATGAGCAGTTCTTC. This sequence encodes CAIGRGVGNEQFF.

The chain carries TRBV25-1 and TRBJ1-6; no firm D call. Trimming stripped 6 bases from V and 5 bases from J, with 8 bases between. CDR1 and CDR2 from the germline V gene are MGHDK and SYGVNS. The CDR3 covers 13 residues. CDR3 DNA: TGTGCCAGCAGGGCAACTAATAATTCACCCCTCCACTTT. Its protein product is CASRATNNSPLHF.

The V and J genes are TRBV18 and TRBJ1-3; the D is unclear. CDR1 and CDR2 from the germline V gene are KGHSH and LQKENI. The CDR3 runs to 14 residues. Trimming shortened V by 2 bases and J by 0 bases, and 5 bases separated the two germline ends. The CDR3 loop reads CASSPSYSGNTIYF. The CDR3 DNA sequence: TGTGCCAGCTCACCAAGCTACTCTGGAAACACCATATATTTT.

CDR3 loop: CASSPSGQPSLTLHF. Here the CDR3 DNA reads TGTGCCAGCAGCCCCTCGGGACAGCCATCGTTAACCCTCCACTTT. This chain joins TRBV5-6 and TRBJ1-6; 7 bases match TRBD1. Germline-derived CDR1 and CDR2 are SGHDT and YYEEEE. V lost 4 bases and J lost 14; bases outside the gene matches: 15. The CDR3 is 15 residues long.

This clonotype was detected only a few times. CDR3 sequence (DNA): TGTGCCAGCAGTTTAATGGGCAACTACGAGCAGTACTTC. Protein product: CASSLMGNYEQYF. J is TRBJ2-7 and V is TRBV12-3 or TRBV12-4; D is unclear. CDR3 size: 13 residues. Trimming shortened V by 2 bases and J by 3 bases, and 8 bases separated the two germline ends.

This clonotype appeared once. The genes are TRBV9 and TRBJ2-2; D gene unclear. The CDR3 has 15 residues. Trimming cost V 3 bases and J 4 bases, with 13 bases left between them. CDR1 is SGDLS and CDR2 is YYNGEE in the germline V gene. The CDR3 bases are TGTGCCAGCAGCGCCAGCTCGCCGGGCACCGGGGAGCTGTTTTTT. Its protein product is CASSASSPGTGELFF.

The V gene is TRBV9, the J gene TRBJ2-5; D not resolved. Trimming took 1 base from V and 3 from J, leaving 7 bases between them. This CDR3 has 13 amino acids. Per germline, CDR1 SGDLS and CDR2 YYNGEE. CDR3 sequence: CASSVSGEETQYF. In DNA, the CDR3 is TGTGCCAGCAGCGTATCCGGAGAAGAGACCCAGTACTTC.

This clonotype was detected many times. J is TRBJ1-4 and V is TRBV12-3 or TRBV12-4, with D uncertain. V shed 6 bases and J shed 0 bases, with 5 bases lying between them. This CDR3 region has 13 residues. The CDR3 is CASSYATNEKLFF. The CDR3 DNA follows: TGTGCCAGCAGCTATGCAACTAATGAAAAACTGTTTTTT.

The chain links TRBV18 to TRBJ1-1; D not certain. V lost 11 bases, J lost 1 base, and 17 bases lay in between. This CDR3 contains 14 residues. Germline V gene data show CDR1 as KGHSH and CDR2 as LQKENI. The CDR3 spells CAVPVSGPNTEAFF. In DNA, the CDR3 is TGTGCCGTCCCTGTAAGCGGGCCGAACACTGAAGCTTTCTTT.

A word on this clonotype: One end of the junction is discordant with germline, which a read error may explain. The DNA for the CDR3 is TGTGTCAGCAGTTTAATCGACCGCAGGGGGGAGACCCAGTACTTC. Amino acids: CVSSLIDRRGETQYF. The chain uses TRBV27 and TRBJ2-5; 7 bases are shared with TRBD1. CDR3 length: 15 amino acids. Germline V gene lookup returns CDR1 MNHEY and CDR2 SMNVEV (reference sequence).

The table lists this clonotype with a few counts. The rearrangement uses TRBV12-3 or TRBV12-4 and TRBJ2-2; D remains unclear. V lost 3 bases, J lost 4 bases, and 9 bases lay in between. The CDR3 runs to 14 residues. The CDR3 DNA is TGTGCCAGCAGTTTTTTCCCATCCACCGGGGAGCTGTTTTTT. Translating it yields CASSFFPSTGELFF.